The 19 T cell receptor beta chains reported below all come from one sample, sequenced in a study of patients and donors after allogeneic stem cell transplantation. In TCRdb, the RT-PCR reads were re-called with MiXCR into one record per CDR3 protein. Of roughly 940,000 distinct CDR3 sequences in the sample, about 20% were seen once. Sequenced input: blood, either unsorted or a sorted T cell fraction (not recorded which). The receptors were sampled from a human donor who was either an allogeneic HSCT recipient or a stem cell or donor lymphocyte infusion donor (not recorded which). It is not recorded whose cells these are; they may come from a transplant donor.

The chain uses TRBV20-1 and TRBJ2-5; 8 nucleotides line up with TRBD2. The V segment lost 1 base and the J segment 3 bases; nucleotides outside the gene matches: 4. The CDR3 covers 14 residues. Germline CDR1 DFQATT, CDR2 SNEGSKA (reference sequence). This chain's CDR3 is CSARGVAGKETQYF. CDR3 nucleotides: TGCAGTGCTAGAGGAGTAGCGGGAAAAGAGACCCAGTACTTC.

This clonotype was detected many times. The chain couples TRBV4-1 to TRBJ1-4; D is ambiguous. The length of the CDR3 is 13 residues. The germline V gene has CDR1 MGHRA and CDR2 YSYEKL. The V end lost 5 bases, the J end lost 7 bases, and 11 bases lay between the germline ends. The CDR3 is CASSSTLGEKLFF. The DNA for the CDR3 is TGCGCCAGCAGCTCGACGCTGGGTGAAAAACTGTTTTTT.

CDR3 residues: CASSRFKGASTEAFF. For the CDR3, the DNA is TGCGCCAGCAGCCGATTCAAAGGGGCGTCCACTGAAGCTTTCTTT. This sequence joins TRBV5-1 and TRBJ1-1; D may be TRBD1 (5 bases). Per germline, CDR1 SGHRS and CDR2 YFSETQ. There are 15 residues in the CDR3. With 4 bases removed from V and 4 bases from J, the gap between germline ends came to 17 bases.

J is TRBJ2-1 and V is TRBV5-1; D unresolved. The CDR3 runs 16 residues. Per the germline V gene, CDR1 is SGHRS and CDR2 is YFSETQ. The V and J ends lost 2 bases and 3 bases respectively, with 15 bases between them. CDR3 amino acids: CASSLKKLTLYNEQFF. For the CDR3, the DNA is TGCGCCAGCAGCTTAAAAAAGCTAACTCTCTACAATGAGCAGTTCTTC.

This clonotype was observed a few times. The gene calls are TRBV7-2 and TRBJ2-5, with D perhaps TRBD2 (5 bases). Germline CDR1 is SGHTA and CDR2 is FQGNSA. The CDR3 runs to 14 residues. V was cut by 0 bases and J by 4 bases, with 9 bases left in between. The CDR3 DNA sequence: TGTGCCAGCAGCTTAGCGGCTAGCCGAGAGACCCAGTACTTC. As protein: CASSLAASRETQYF.

This clonotype showed up many times. V is TRBV12-3 or TRBV12-4 and J is TRBJ2-1; the D is unclear. The length of the CDR3 is 15 residues. Trimming cost V 1 base and J 6 bases, with 13 bases left between them. Here the CDR3 reads CASSLVGKGINEQFF. As DNA, the CDR3 is TGTGCCAGCAGTTTAGTGGGGAAGGGCATCAATGAGCAGTTCTTC.

DNA for the CDR3: TGTGCCAGCAGCTCCCCACAGGGACTACTGGGCGAGCAGTACTTC. Translated: CASSSPQGLLGEQYF. The chain is built from TRBV11-2 and TRBJ2-7, with a weak D call TRBD2 (7 bases). The CDR3 has 15 residues. Germline V lookup: CDR1 SGHAT, CDR2 FQNNGV. With 4 bases removed from V and 6 bases from J, the gap between germline ends came to 19 bases. The variable domain in full, completed from reference TRBV11-2 and TRBJ2-7, reads EAGVAQSPRYKIIEKRQSVAFWCNPISGHATLYWYQQILGQGPKLLIQFQNNGVVDDSQLPKDRFSAERLKGVDSTLKIQPAKLEDSAVYLCASSSPQGLLGEQYFGPGTRLTVT.

The chain has TRBV20-1 and TRBJ1-5; no reliable D call. Per the germline V gene, CDR1 is DFQATT and CDR2 is SNEGSKA (reference sequence). V was pared by 2 bases and J by 3 bases, with 23 bases between. CDR3 length: 18 amino acids. This CDR3 is CSARRRGGCFCPNQPQHF. The CDR3 bases are TGCAGTGCTAGACGACGAGGAGGGTGTTTTTGCCCCAATCAGCCCCAGCATTTT.

This clonotype was seen a few times. The DNA for the CDR3 is TGCGCCAGCAGCTACGGACAGGGGAACCACAATGAGCAGTTCTTC. The encoded protein is CASSYGQGNHNEQFF. V is TRBV5-1 and J is TRBJ2-1, with TRBD1 identical over 9 bases. The CDR3 is made up of 15 amino acids. Germline V gene lookup returns CDR1 SGHRS and CDR2 YFSETQ. V lost 3 bases to trimming and J lost 5 bases; unmatched junction nucleotides: 6.

This clonotype was detected only a few times. This chain links TRBV18 with TRBJ2-2, with D uncertain. The V and J ends lost 5 bases and 7 bases respectively, with 11 bases between them. Germline values: CDR1 KGHSH, CDR2 LQKENI. The CDR3 consists of 13 residues. Here the CDR3 reads CASSVRSGGELFF. CDR3 in DNA: TGTGCCAGCTCAGTCCGATCCGGCGGGGAGCTGTTTTTT.

This clonotype has at least ten counts. The chain recombines TRBV7-2 with TRBJ2-3, with TRBD2 matching over 9 bases. V was clipped by 6 bases and J by 5 bases; unmatched bases: 6. There are 14 residues in the CDR3. CDR1 and CDR2 from the germline V gene are SGHTA and FQGNSA. The CDR3 region is CASSLAGRGDTQYF. CDR3 nucleotides: TGTGCCAGCAGTCTAGCGGGGCGGGGAGATACGCAGTATTTT.

This chain joins TRBV10-2 and TRBJ2-3; D remains unclear. The germline CDR1 and CDR2 sequences are WSHSY and SAAADI. This CDR3 has 13 amino acids. Trimming stripped 8 bases from V and 3 bases from J, with 12 bases between. Here the CDR3 reads CASYEVGTDTQYF. In DNA, the CDR3 is TGCGCCAGCTACGAAGTAGGGACAGATACGCAGTATTTT.

The J gene is TRBJ1-2, the V gene TRBV12-3 or TRBV12-4; D is perhaps TRBD1 (6 bases). This CDR3 is 17 amino acids long. V lost 7 bases, J lost 0 bases, and 21 bases lay in between. CDR3 sequence: CASTTPRGEKANYGYTF. In DNA, the CDR3 is TGTGCCAGCACCACTCCGAGGGGGGAAAAAGCTAACTATGGCTACACCTTC.

This clonotype was picked up a small number of times. The rearrangement joins TRBV10-3 to TRBJ2-7; 11 nucleotides agree with TRBD2. The germline gives CDR1 ENHRY, CDR2 SYGVKD. This CDR3 has 19 residues. With V trimmed by 6 bases and J by 0 bases, 16 bases remained unmatched. This CDR3 is CAIRRTGTSGEFSSYEQYF. CDR3 bases: TGTGCCATCAGAAGAACTGGGACTAGCGGAGAATTTAGCTCCTACGAGCAGTACTTC.

This clonotype was counted only a few times. This sequence joins TRBV9 and TRBJ2-5, with 8 bases lining up with TRBD1. CDR3 size: 16 residues. Looked up from germline, CDR1 is SGDLS and CDR2 is YYNGEE. J gave up 5 bases and V 0 bases, and 9 bases lay outside the gene matches. The CDR3 region is CASSVASGGLGETQYF. The CDR3, as DNA: TGTGCCAGCAGCGTAGCATCAGGGGGCTTGGGGGAGACCCAGTACTTC.

The chain combines TRBV12-3 or TRBV12-4 with TRBJ2-3; the match to TRBD2 covers 16 bases. The CDR3 is 15 amino acids. J gave up 8 bases and V 6 bases, and 5 bases lay outside the gene matches. The CDR3 DNA reads as TGTGCCAGCAGACTGGGGACTAGCGGGAGGGGTACGCAGTATTTT. Translating gives CASRLGTSGRGTQYF.

In DNA form, the CDR3 reads TGTGCCAGCACTCCGTCGATCGACCGGGAGACCCAGTACTTC. Encoded protein: CASTPSIDRETQYF. The chain has TRBV3-1 and TRBJ2-5; unclear D gene. There are 14 residues in the CDR3. The germline gives CDR1 LGHDT, CDR2 YNNKEL (reference sequence). V lost 7 bases and J 5 bases, leaving 17 bases between the germline ends.

The chain uses TRBV11-3 and TRBJ2-7; the D gene is possibly TRBD2 (5 bases). Per germline, CDR1 SGHNT and CDR2 YENEEA. CDR3 length: 14 amino acids. V was pared by 0 bases and J by 6 bases, with 12 bases between. The CDR3 DNA reads as TGTGCCAGCAGCTTAGAGACGGGAAGAGGCGAGCAGTACTTC. Translated, it gives CASSLETGRGEQYF. The full variable domain, completed using reference TRBV11-3 and TRBJ2-7, is EAGVVQSPRYKIIEKKQPVAFWCNPISGHNTLYWYLQNLGQGPELLIRYENEEAVDDSQLPKDRFSAERLKGVDSTLKIQPAELGDSAVYLCASSLETGRGEQYFGPGTRLTVT.

The chain employs TRBV25-1 and TRBJ1-1; perhaps TRBD1 as D (5 bases). Trimming cost V 6 bases and J 3 bases, with 14 bases left between them. This CDR3 has 14 residues. Germline lookup yields CDR1 MGHDK and CDR2 SYGVNS. The CDR3, as DNA: TGTGCCAGCAGGGAGGACGGGGGATACACTGAAGCTTTCTTT. Amino acids: CASREDGGYTEAFF.